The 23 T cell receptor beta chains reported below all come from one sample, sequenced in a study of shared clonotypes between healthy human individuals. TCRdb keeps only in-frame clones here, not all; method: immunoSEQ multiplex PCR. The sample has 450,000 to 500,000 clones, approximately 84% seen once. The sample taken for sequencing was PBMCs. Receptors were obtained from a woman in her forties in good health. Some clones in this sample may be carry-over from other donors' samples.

CDR3 bases: TGTGCCAGCAGCTTGGCAGGGGGAGGAAATGAGCAGTTCTTC. Translating gives CASSLAGGGNEQFF. The chain joins TRBV11-3 to TRBJ2-1, with a tentative D call TRBD1 (7 bases). V lost 3 bases and J 7 bases, leaving 13 bases between the germline ends. The CDR3 extends over 14 amino acids. Germline V CDR1 and CDR2: SGHNT, YENEEA.

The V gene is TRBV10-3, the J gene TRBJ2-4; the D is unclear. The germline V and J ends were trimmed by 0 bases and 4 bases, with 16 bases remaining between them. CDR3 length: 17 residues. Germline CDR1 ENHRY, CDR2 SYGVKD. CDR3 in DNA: TGTGCCATCAGTGAGTCGCTAGTTCCACACCTAAAAAACATTCAGTACTTC. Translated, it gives CAISESLVPHLKNIQYF.

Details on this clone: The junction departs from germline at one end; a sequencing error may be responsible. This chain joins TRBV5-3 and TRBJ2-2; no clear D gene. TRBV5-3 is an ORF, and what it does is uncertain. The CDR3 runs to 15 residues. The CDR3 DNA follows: TGTGCCAGCAGCTTGGGCCTTCCGAACACCGGGGAGCTGTTTTTT. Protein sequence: CASSLGLPNTGELFF.

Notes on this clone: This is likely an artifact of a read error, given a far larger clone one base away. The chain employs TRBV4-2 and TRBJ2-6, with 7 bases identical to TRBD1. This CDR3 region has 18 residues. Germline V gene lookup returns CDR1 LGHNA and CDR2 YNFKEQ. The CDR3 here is CASSVPGQLSSGANVPTF. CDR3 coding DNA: TGTGCCAGCAGCGTACCGGGACAGCTTTCCTCTGGGGCCAACGTCCCGACTTTC.

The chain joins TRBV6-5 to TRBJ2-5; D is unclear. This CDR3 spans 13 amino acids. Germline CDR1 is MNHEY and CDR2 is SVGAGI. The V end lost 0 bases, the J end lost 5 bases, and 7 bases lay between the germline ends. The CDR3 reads CASSYSPVETQYF. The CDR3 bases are TGTGCCAGCAGTTACTCCCCCGTGGAGACCCAGTACTTC.

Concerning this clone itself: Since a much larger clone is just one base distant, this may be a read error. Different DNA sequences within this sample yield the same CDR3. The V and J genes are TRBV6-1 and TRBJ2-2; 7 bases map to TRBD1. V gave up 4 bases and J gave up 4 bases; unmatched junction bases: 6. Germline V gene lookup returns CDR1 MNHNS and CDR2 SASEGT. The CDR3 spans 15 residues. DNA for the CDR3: TGTGCCAGCAGTGGAAGACAGGGTGGCACCGGGGAGCTGTTTTTT. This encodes CASSGRQGGTGELFF.

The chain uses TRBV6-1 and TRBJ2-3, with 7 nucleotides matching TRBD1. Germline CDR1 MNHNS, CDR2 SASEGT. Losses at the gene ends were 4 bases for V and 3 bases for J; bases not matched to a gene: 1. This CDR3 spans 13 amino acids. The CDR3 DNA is TGTGCCAGCAGTGTACAGGGGACAGATACGCAGTATTTT. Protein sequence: CASSVQGTDTQYF.

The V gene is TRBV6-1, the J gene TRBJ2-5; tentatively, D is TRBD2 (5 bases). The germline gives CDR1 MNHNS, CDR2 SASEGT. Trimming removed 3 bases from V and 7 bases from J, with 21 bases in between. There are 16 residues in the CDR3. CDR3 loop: CASSENSRGALGTQYF. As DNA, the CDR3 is TGTGCCAGCAGTGAGAATAGTCGGGGAGCCCTGGGGACCCAGTACTTC.

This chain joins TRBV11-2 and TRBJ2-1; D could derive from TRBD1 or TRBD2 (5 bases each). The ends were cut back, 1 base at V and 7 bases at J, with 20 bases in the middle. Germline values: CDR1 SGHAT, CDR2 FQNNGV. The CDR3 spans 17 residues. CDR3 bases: TGTGCCAGCAGCTTAGGGTTTTGGGACGCCCTTGGTAATGAGCAGTTCTTC. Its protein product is CASSLGFWDALGNEQFF.

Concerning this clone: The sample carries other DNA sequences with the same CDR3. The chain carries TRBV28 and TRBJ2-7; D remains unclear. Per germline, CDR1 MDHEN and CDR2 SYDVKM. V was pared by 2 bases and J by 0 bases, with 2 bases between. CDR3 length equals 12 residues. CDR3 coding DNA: TGTGCCAGCAGTTTACTCTCCTACGAGCAGTACTTC. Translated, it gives CASSLLSYEQYF. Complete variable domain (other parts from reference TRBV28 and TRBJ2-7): DVKVTQSSRYLVKRTGEKVFLECVQDMDHENMFWYRQDPGLGLRLIYFSYDVKMKEKGDIPEGYSVSREKKERFSLILESASTNQTSMYLCASSLLSYEQYFGPGTRLTVT.

The CDR3 reads CASILRRGYNEQFF. The CDR3 DNA sequence: TGTGCCAGCATCCTACGGCGGGGCTACAATGAGCAGTTCTTC. The rearrangement joins TRBV2 to TRBJ2-1; D possibly corresponds to TRBD2 (6 bases). Trimming removed 7 bases at V and 3 bases at J, with 13 bases between. The CDR3 contains 14 residues. Per the germline V gene, CDR1 is SNHLY and CDR2 is FYNNEI.

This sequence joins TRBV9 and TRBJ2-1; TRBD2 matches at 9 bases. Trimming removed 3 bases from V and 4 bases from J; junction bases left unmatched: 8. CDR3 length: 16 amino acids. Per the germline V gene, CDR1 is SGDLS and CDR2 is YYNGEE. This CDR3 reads CASSAGSGRAYNEQFF. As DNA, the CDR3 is TGTGCCAGCAGCGCCGGTAGCGGGAGAGCTTACAATGAGCAGTTCTTC. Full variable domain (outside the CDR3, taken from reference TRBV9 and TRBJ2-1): DSGVTQTPKHLITATGQRVTLRCSPRSGDLSVYWYQQSLDQGLQFLIQYYNGEERAKGNILERFSAQQFPDLHSELNLSSLELGDSALYFCASSAGSGRAYNEQFFGPGTRLTVL.

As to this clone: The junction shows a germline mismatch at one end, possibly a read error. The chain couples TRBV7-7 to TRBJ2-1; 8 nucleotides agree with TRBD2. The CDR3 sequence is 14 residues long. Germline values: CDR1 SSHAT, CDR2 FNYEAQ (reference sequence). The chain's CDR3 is CASSPGLANNEQFF. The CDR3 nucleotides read TGTGCTAGCAGCCCAGGACTAGCTAACAATGAGCAGTTCTTC. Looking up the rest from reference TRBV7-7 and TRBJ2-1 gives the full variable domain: GAGVSQSPRYKVTKRGQDVTLRCDPISSHATLYWYQQALGQGPEFLTYFNYEAQPDKSGLPSDRFSAERPEGSISTLTIQRTEQRDSAMYRCASSPGLANNEQFFGPGTRLTVL.

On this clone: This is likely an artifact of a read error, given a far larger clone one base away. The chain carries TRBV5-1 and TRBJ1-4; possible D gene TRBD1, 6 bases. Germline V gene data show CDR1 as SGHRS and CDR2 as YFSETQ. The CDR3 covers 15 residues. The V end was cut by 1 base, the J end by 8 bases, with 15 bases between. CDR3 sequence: CASSLSGGAREKLFF. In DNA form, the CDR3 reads TGCGCCAGCAGCTTGAGCGGGGGCGCGAGGGAAAAACTGTTTTTT.

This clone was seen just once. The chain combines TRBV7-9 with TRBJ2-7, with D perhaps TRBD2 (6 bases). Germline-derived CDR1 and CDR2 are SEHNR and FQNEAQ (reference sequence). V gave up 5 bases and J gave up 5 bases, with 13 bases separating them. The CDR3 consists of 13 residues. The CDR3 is CASSNGGSHEQYF. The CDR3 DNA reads TGTGCCAGCAGCAACGGAGGGAGCCACGAGCAGTACTTC.

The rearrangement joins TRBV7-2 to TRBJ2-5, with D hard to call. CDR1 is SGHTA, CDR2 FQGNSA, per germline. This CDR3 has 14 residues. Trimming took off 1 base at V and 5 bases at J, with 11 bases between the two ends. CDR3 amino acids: CASSLEGSWETQYF. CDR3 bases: TGTGCCAGCAGCTTAGAAGGAAGTTGGGAGACCCAGTACTTC. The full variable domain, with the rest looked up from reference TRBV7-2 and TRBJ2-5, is GAGVSQSPSNKVTEKGKDVELRCDPISGHTALYWYRQSLGQGLEFLIYFQGNSAPDKSGLPSDRFSAERTGGSVSTLTIQRTQQEDSAVYLCASSLEGSWETQYFGPGTRLLVL.

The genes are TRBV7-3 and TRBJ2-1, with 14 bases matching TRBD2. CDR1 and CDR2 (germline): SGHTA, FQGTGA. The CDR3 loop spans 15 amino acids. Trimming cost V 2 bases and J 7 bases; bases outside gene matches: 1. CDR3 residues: CASSLGTSGRNEQFF. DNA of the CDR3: TGTGCCAGCAGCTTAGGGACTAGCGGGAGAAATGAGCAGTTCTTC.

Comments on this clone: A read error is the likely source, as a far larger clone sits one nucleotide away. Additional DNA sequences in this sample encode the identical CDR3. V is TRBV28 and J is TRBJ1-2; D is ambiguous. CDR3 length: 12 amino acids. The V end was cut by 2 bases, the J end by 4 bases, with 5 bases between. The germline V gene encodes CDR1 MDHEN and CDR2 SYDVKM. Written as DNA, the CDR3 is TGTGCCAGCAGTTTAAGAGGCTATGGCTACACCTTC. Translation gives CASSLRGYGYTF.

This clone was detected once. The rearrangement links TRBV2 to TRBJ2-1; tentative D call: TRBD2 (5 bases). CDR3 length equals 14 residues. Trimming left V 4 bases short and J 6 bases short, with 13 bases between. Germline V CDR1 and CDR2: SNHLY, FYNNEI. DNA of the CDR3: TGTGCCAGCAGTGTTGAGGGAGCCGGCAATGAGCAGTTCTTC. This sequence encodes CASSVEGAGNEQFF.

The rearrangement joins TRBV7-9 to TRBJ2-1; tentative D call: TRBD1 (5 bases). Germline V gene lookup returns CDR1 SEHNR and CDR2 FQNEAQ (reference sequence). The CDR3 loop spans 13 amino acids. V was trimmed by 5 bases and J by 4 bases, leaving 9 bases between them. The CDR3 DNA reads TGTGCCAGCAGCCGTCGACAGTACAATGAGCAGTTCTTC. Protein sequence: CASSRRQYNEQFF.

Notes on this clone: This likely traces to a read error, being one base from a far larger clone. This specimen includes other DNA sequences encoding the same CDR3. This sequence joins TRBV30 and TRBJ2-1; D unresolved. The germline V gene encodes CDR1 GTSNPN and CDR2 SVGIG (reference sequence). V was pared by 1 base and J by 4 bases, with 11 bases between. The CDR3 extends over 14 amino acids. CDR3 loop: CAWSGGIPYNEQFF. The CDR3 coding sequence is TGTGCCTGGAGTGGGGGTATCCCTTACAATGAGCAGTTCTTC.

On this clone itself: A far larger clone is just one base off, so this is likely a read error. DNA of the CDR3: TGTACCTGGAGTGTTGGGAGGAACACTGAAGCTTTCTTT. Translating it yields CTWSVGRNTEAFF. The V and J genes are TRBV30 and TRBJ1-1; no firm D call. The V gene's germline CDR1 is GTSNPN and CDR2 SVGIG (reference sequence). This CDR3 is 13 amino acids long.

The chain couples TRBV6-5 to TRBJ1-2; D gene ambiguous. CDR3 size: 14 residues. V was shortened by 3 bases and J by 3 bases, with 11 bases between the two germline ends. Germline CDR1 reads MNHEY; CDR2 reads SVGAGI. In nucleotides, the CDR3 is TGTGCCAGCAGTTATTCGCAGAGCGACTATGGCTACACCTTC. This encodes CASSYSQSDYGYTF.